This T cell receptor beta chain was sequenced during a study of preoperative IRX-2 immunotherapy in early breast cancer. Deletions cut 3 bases from V and 0 bases from J, with 9 bases between. Germline V gene lookup returns CDR1 SGHRS and CDR2 YFSETQ. The CDR3 totals 14 residues. Sequencing was performed with immunoSEQ multiplex PCR; in TCRdb, only in-frame clones are kept and a portion is missing. The sample consists of roughly 27,000 clones, around 72% of them appearing once. The treatment: preoperative locoregional IRX-2 cytokine immunotherapy. Preoperative locoregional IRX-2 cytokine immunotherapy was tested in the phase Ib source study.

The J gene is TRBJ1-2, the V gene TRBV5-1; D ambiguous. Sequences were derived from lymph node tissue, sampled after IRX-2 immunotherapy. The TCR comes from a human donor with breast cancer. As DNA, the CDR3 is TGCGCCAGCAGCTCGTTACTCGCTAACTATGGCTACACCTTC. Its protein product is CASSSLLANYGYTF.